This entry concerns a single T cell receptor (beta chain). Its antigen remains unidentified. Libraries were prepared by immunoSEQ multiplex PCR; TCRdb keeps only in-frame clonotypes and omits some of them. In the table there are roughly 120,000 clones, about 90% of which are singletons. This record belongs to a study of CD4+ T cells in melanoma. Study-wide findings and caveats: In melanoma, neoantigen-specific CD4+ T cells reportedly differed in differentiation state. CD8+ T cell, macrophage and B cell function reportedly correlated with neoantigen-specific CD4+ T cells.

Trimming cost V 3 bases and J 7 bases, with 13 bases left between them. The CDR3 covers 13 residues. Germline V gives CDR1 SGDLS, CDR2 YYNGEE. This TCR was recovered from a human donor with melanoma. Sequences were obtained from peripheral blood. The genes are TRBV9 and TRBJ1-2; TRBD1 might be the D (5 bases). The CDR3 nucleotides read TGTGCCAGCAGCGCCGGGGGATACCTTGGCTACACCTTC. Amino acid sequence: CASSAGGYLGYTF.